Below, 24 T cell receptor beta chains from the same sample are listed, as sequenced in a study of blood T cells in healthy people across ages. A second PCR of about 7 to 11 cycles used a sample-barcoded 5' primer and a J-beta primer mix. TCRdb re-derived calls from the 5' RACE reads in MiXCR, one entry per CDR3 protein. The data hold approximately 360,000 distinct CDR3 sequences, with over 45% observed a single time. The sample was blood. All receptors derive from a man between 60 and 75 years old in good health.

The CDR3 spells CSARNSAYEQYF. The CDR3 nucleotides read TGCAGTGCTAGGAATAGCGCCTACGAGCAGTACTTC. The V gene is TRBV20-1, the J gene TRBJ2-7; possible D gene TRBD2, 5 bases. CDR3 length: 12 amino acids. Germline values: CDR1 DFQATT, CDR2 SNEGSKA (reference sequence). Trimming removed 3 bases from V and 2 bases from J, with 8 bases in between.

The chain employs TRBV20-1 and TRBJ1-2; the D gene is possibly TRBD1 (5 bases). The CDR3 consists of 14 residues. The V end lost 3 bases, the J end lost 6 bases, and 17 bases lay between the germline ends. CDR1 and CDR2 (germline): DFQATT, SNEGSKA (reference sequence). CDR3 protein: CSASLPGGKDGYTF. The CDR3 nucleotides are TGCAGTGCTAGTCTCCCGGGGGGGAAGGATGGCTACACCTTC.

The CDR3 sequence is CSVTAGQVAYEQYF. The DNA for the CDR3 is TGCAGCGTTACCGCGGGACAGGTCGCCTACGAGCAGTACTTC. The chain uses TRBV29-1 and TRBJ2-7; 8 bases are a match to TRBD1. This CDR3 has 14 residues. J was trimmed by 2 bases and V by 5 bases; bases with no gene match: 8. Germline V gene sequence: CDR1 SQVTM, CDR2 ANQGSEA.

V is TRBV7-9 and J is TRBJ1-4; TRBD1 matches at 7 bases. V shed 5 bases, J shed 8 bases, and the junction held 8 bases outside the gene matches. Germline CDR1 reads SEHNR; CDR2 reads FQNEAQ (reference sequence). The CDR3 runs 14 residues. The CDR3 sequence is CASSKTGRIEKLFF. In DNA form, the CDR3 reads TGTGCCAGCAGCAAGACAGGGCGGATCGAAAAACTGTTTTTT. Complete variable domain (other parts from reference TRBV7-9 and TRBJ1-4): DTGVSQNPRHKITKRGQNVTFRCDPISEHNRLYWYRQTLGQGPEFLTYFQNEAQLEKSRLLSDRFSAERPKGSFSTLEIQRTEQGDSAMYLCASSKTGRIEKLFFGSGTQLSVL.

The V call is TRBV7-2, the J call TRBJ2-5; D is possibly TRBD1 (5 bases). The end of the DNA fits TRBJ2-7 better, so the J call may be wrong. Per the germline V gene, CDR1 is SGHTA and CDR2 is FQGNSA. The CDR3 has 14 residues. The CDR3 DNA sequence: TGTGCCAGCAGCTTAGGTTCAGGGCGAAACGAGCAGTACTTC. Translated: CASSLGSGRNEQYF.

The V call is TRBV12-3 or TRBV12-4, the J call TRBJ2-6, with D possibly matching TRBD1 (5 bases). The CDR3 consists of 15 residues. Trimming stripped 6 bases from V and 0 bases from J, with 9 bases between. In DNA, the CDR3 is TGTGCCAGCAGGAGAACAGGCTCTGGGGCCAACGTCCTGACTTTC. It yields the protein CASRRTGSGANVLTF.

This chain uses TRBV10-3 with TRBJ1-5, with TRBD1 as a possible D gene (5 bases). From germline, CDR1 is ENHRY and CDR2 SYGVKD. V was cut by 2 bases and J by 6 bases, with 17 bases left in between. The CDR3 runs 16 residues. The CDR3 DNA reads as TGTGCCATCAGTGAGCGGGGCAGGGTGGGCGGTCAGCCCCAGCATTTT. This encodes CAISERGRVGGQPQHF.

The table lists this clonotype with a few counts. V usage is TRBV20-1 and J usage is TRBJ2-3; 12 nucleotides match TRBD2. The CDR3 consists of 16 residues. V shed 5 bases and J 0 bases; nucleotides not matched to a gene: 6. Germline V gene sequence: CDR1 DFQATT, CDR2 SNEGSKA (reference sequence). Here the CDR3 DNA reads TGCAGTGCTCTCCGGACTAGCGGGATTAGCACAGATACGCAGTATTTT. This gives the protein CSALRTSGISTDTQYF.

This clonotype has just a few counts. The chain links TRBV7-2 to TRBJ2-1; the match to TRBD1 covers 10 bases. This CDR3 has 15 amino acids. Trimming removed 0 bases from V and 6 bases from J; junction bases left unmatched: 2. CDR1 SGHTA and CDR2 FQGNSA come from the germline V gene. DNA of the CDR3: TGTGCCAGCAGCTTAGCCTGGACAGGGGGCAATGAGCAGTTCTTC. It translates to CASSLAWTGGNEQFF.

The chain couples TRBV12-3 or TRBV12-4 to TRBJ2-3; D might be TRBD2 (6 bases). The germline V and J ends were trimmed by 3 bases and 3 bases, with 10 bases remaining between them. The CDR3 contains 14 residues. The CDR3 DNA reads as TGTGCCAGCAGTTTCCGGACTACTACAGATACGCAGTATTTT. Translation gives CASSFRTTTDTQYF.

The chain has TRBV4-3 and TRBJ1-1; D is unclear. Germline CDR1 and CDR2: LGHNA and YSLEER. CDR3 length equals 15 residues. With 4 bases removed from V and 5 bases from J, the gap between germline ends came to 17 bases. The CDR3 loop reads CASSLGAGGKTEAFF. For the CDR3, the DNA is TGCGCCAGCAGCCTGGGAGCAGGCGGAAAAACTGAAGCTTTCTTT.

V and J are TRBV6-5 and TRBJ1-2; the D gene is possibly TRBD1 (5 bases). This CDR3 has 13 amino acids. The V and J ends lost 8 bases and 5 bases respectively, with 15 bases between them. Germline V gene sequence: CDR1 MNHEY, CDR2 SVGAGI. As DNA, the CDR3 is TGTGCCAGCGGGGGGGTTTGGGCGTATGGCTACACCTTC. The encoded protein is CASGGVWAYGYTF.

This clonotype was recorded a few times. The chain combines TRBV11-2 with TRBJ2-7; tentatively, D is TRBD1 (5 bases). Germline V gives CDR1 SGHAT, CDR2 FQNNGV. V was clipped by 0 bases and J by 3 bases, with 6 bases between them. CDR3 length: 13 residues. CDR3 bases: TGTGCCAGCAGCTTAGACAGGGTCTACGAGCAGTACTTC. Amino acids: CASSLDRVYEQYF.

The chain has TRBV7-2 and TRBJ1-1; no definite D call. With 5 bases removed from V and 4 bases from J, the gap between germline ends came to 8 bases. From germline, CDR1 is SGHTA and CDR2 FQGNSA. This CDR3 is 12 amino acids long. The CDR3 nucleotides are TGTGCCAGCAGCAACACCGGCACTGAAGCTTTCTTT. Amino acids: CASSNTGTEAFF.

The V and J genes are TRBV7-2 and TRBJ1-5; D remains unclear. The V gene lost 1 base and the J gene lost 4 bases, with 11 bases spanning the gap. The CDR3 runs to 15 residues. Per germline, CDR1 SGHTA and CDR2 FQGNSA. CDR3 residues: CASSLGNTENQPQHF. CDR3 bases: TGTGCCAGCAGCTTAGGAAACACAGAGAATCAGCCCCAGCATTTT.

The chain employs TRBV6-6 and TRBJ2-3; no definite D call. V was pared by 2 bases and J by 4 bases, with 4 bases between. The CDR3 sequence is 12 residues long. Germline-derived CDR1 and CDR2 are MNHNY and SVGAGI (reference sequence). For the CDR3, the DNA is TGTGCCAGCAGTTACAAGGCAGATACGCAGTATTTT. This encodes CASSYKADTQYF.

This chain uses TRBV27 with TRBJ2-4; D may be TRBD1 (5 bases). V dropped 5 bases and J dropped 2 bases, with 13 bases sitting between them. Germline loops: CDR1 MNHEY, CDR2 SMNVEV (reference sequence). The CDR3 consists of 15 residues. The CDR3 region has the DNA TGTGCCAGCAGTCCCAGGGTTGGGACCAAAAACATTCAGTACTTC. As protein: CASSPRVGTKNIQYF.

A note on this clonotype: This may be a read error, as it is one base from a much larger clone. The V and J genes are TRBV12-3 or TRBV12-4 and TRBJ2-1; D is perhaps TRBD2 (6 bases). The CDR3 contains 14 residues. The CDR3 region has the DNA TGTGCCAGCGGTTTCGGGGGAGGACACAATGAGCAGTTCTTC. The encoded protein is CASGFGGGHNEQFF.

The rearrangement links TRBV13 to TRBJ2-1; 12 nucleotides agree with TRBD1. Per the germline V gene, CDR1 is PRHDT and CDR2 is FYEKMQ (reference sequence). The V and J ends lost 5 bases and 7 bases, in that order; junction bases with no gene match: 12. CDR3 size: 17 residues. Here the CDR3 reads CASSPMRWGQGANEQFF. CDR3 nucleotide sequence: TGTGCCAGCAGCCCTATGCGATGGGGACAGGGGGCGAATGAGCAGTTCTTC.

This sequence joins TRBV9 and TRBJ2-7, with 11 bases fitting TRBD2. The V segment lost 2 bases and the J segment 6 bases; nucleotides outside the gene matches: 4. Germline values: CDR1 SGDLS, CDR2 YYNGEE. CDR3 length: 14 residues. CDR3 in DNA: TGTGCCAGCAGCGTCGACGGACTAGCGGGCGAGCAGTACTTC. This encodes CASSVDGLAGEQYF.

The chain carries TRBV20-1 and TRBJ2-3; 7 bases line up with TRBD1. This CDR3 is built from 15 residues. Germline CDR1 is DFQATT and CDR2 is SNEGSKA (reference sequence). With V trimmed by 0 bases and J by 0 bases, 3 bases remained unmatched. The CDR3 coding sequence is TGCAGTGCTAGAGATTTGGGACAGAGCACAGATACGCAGTATTTT. This gives the protein CSARDLGQSTDTQYF.

The chain is built from TRBV25-1 and TRBJ2-1, with 7 bases aligning to TRBD2. Germline loops: CDR1 MGHDK, CDR2 SYGVNS. The CDR3 runs 14 residues. J lost 9 bases, V lost 3 bases, and 8 bases had no gene match. The CDR3 here is CASSDETGRPEQFF. Here the CDR3 DNA reads TGTGCCAGCAGTGACGAGACCGGGAGGCCTGAGCAGTTCTTC.

Regarding this clonotype: This may come from a read error, since a much larger clone is one base off. This chain joins TRBV7-2 and TRBJ2-1, with 10 bases aligning to TRBD2. Germline V gene data show CDR1 as SGHTA and CDR2 as FQGNSA. This CDR3 contains 15 residues. V was pared by 2 bases and J by 7 bases, with 5 bases of the junction left unmatched. The chain's CDR3 is CASSLSVSGGNEQFF. In nucleotides, the CDR3 is TGTGCCAGCAGCTTAAGCGTTAGCGGGGGGAATGAGCAGTTCTTC.

Only a few counts were recorded for this clonotype. This chain joins TRBV5-1 and TRBJ2-2; D may correspond to TRBD1 or TRBD2 (5 bases each). The CDR3 has 16 amino acids. Looked up from germline, CDR1 is SGHRS and CDR2 is YFSETQ. The germline V and J ends were trimmed by 4 bases and 5 bases, with 18 bases remaining between them. The CDR3 region is CASSDDRDGPTGELFF. As DNA, the CDR3 is TGCGCCAGCAGCGACGACCGGGACGGCCCGACCGGGGAGCTGTTTTTT.